This T cell receptor beta chain was sequenced in a study of response to subunit inactivated influenza vaccine. TCRdb re-called the RT-PCR reads through MiXCR, storing one row per CDR3 protein. Among about 830,000 distinct CDR3 sequences listed, around 20% were seen once. CDR3 length: 11 residues. Trimming pared 6 bases from V and 4 bases from J, leaving 10 bases between. Germline V gene lookup returns CDR1 SQVTM and CDR2 ANQGSEA. There are many counts of this clonotype. Its specificity is not known. Study-level findings and limits: Authors proposed each seasonal influenza vaccination draws in few new T cells.

This TCR was sampled from a man aged 45-65 years who received an inactivated influenza vaccine. The chain recombines TRBV29-1 with TRBJ2-7, with D possibly being TRBD1 or TRBD2 (5 bases each). The sequenced sample was PBMCs from blood, obtained roughly 5 days after vaccination. The CDR3 is CSVRDPYEQYF. Here the CDR3 DNA reads TGCAGCGTCCGGGACCCTTACGAGCAGTACTTC.